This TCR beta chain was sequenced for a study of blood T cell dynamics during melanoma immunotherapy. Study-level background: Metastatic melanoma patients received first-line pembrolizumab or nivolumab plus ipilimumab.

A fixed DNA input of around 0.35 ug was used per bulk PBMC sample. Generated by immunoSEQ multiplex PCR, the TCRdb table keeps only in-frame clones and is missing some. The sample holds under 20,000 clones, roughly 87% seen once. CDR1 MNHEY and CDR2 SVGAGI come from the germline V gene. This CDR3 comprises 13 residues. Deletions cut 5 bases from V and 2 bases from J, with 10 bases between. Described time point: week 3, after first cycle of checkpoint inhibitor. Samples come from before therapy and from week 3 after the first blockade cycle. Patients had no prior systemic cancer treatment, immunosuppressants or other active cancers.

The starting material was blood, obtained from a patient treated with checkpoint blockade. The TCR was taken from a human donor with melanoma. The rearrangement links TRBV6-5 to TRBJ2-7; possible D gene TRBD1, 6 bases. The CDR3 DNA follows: TGTGCCAGCAGTCATGGGACACCCTACGAGCAGTACTTC. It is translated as CASSHGTPYEQYF.